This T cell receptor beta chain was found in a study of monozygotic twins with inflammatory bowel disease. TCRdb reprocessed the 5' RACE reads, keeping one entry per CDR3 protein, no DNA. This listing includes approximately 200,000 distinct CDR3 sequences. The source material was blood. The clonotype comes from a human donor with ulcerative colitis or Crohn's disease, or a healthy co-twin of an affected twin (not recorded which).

This CDR3 reads CASSPVGTVYEQYF. The chain is built from TRBV5-4 and TRBJ2-7; TCRdb indicates TRBD1, and absent DNA this call remains unverified. CDR1 and CDR2 from the germline V gene are SGHNT and YYREEE (reference sequence). This CDR3 is built from 14 residues.